These T cell receptor beta chains were read from a single sample in a study of metastatic and nonmetastatic thyroid tumors. TCRdb reanalyzed the PCR reads with MiXCR. The table lists 25,000 to 35,000 clones, around 25% of them singletons. What was sequenced was blood. These receptors were obtained from a female donor with papillary thyroid cancer or a benign thyroid nodule (not recorded which). Some clones in this sample may be carry-over from other donors' samples. Each CDR3 is given with its conserved first and last residue. A D gene is named only where the DNA matches it firmly. The size field is filled for only some rows; it gives once, few, many or a size class.

d_call	clone_size	v_call	j_call	cdr3_nt	cdr3_aa
NA	many	TRBV5-1	TRBJ2-3	TGCGCCAGCCGGGCAGGGCCCGCGGCTGGCACAGATACGCAGTATTTT	CASRAGPAAGTDTQYF
NA	once	TRBV5-4	TRBJ1-2	TGTGCCAGCACCTATGGGGGCACTTCTAACTATGGCTACACCTTC	CASTYGGTSNYGYTF
NA	NA	TRBV5-1	TRBJ2-3	TGCGCCAGCAGCTTGCAGAGGGGGGAAGAGACGCAGTATTTT	CASSLQRGEETQYF
NA	many	TRBV12-3/TRBV12-4	TRBJ2-3	TGTGCCAGCAGTTCGGGATTAAGTACGCAGTATTTT	CASSSGLSTQYF
NA	many	TRBV7-9	TRBJ2-7	TGTGCCAGCAGCTTAGTGGGACAAAACTACGAGCAGTACTTC	CASSLVGQNYEQYF
TRBD1	many	TRBV5-1	TRBJ1-1	TGCGCCAGCAGCCGGGGGACAGCCCACACTGAAGCTTTCTTT	CASSRGTAHTEAFF
NA	many	TRBV10-2	TRBJ2-7	TGCGCCTCCAGGGTACGGGAGCCGCACGAGCAGTACTTC	CASRVREPHEQYF
NA	many	TRBV3-1	TRBJ2-7	TGTGCCAGCAGCCAAAGAGCCACTAGGAACGAGCAGTACTTC	CASSQRATRNEQYF
NA	NA	TRBV2	TRBJ1-6	TGTGCCAGCACCCTCCAGGGGTTGATAAATAATTCACCCCTACACTTT	CASTLQGLINNSPLHF
TRBD2	many	TRBV9	TRBJ2-1	TGTGCCAGCAGCGTAGGGGGACTAGCAATCAATGAGCAGTTCTTC	CASSVGGLAINEQFF
TRBD2	many	TRBV20-1	TRBJ2-1	TGCAGTGCCCCCTTTTCGGGAGGTGTCCACAATGAGCAGTTCTTC	CSAPFSGGVHNEQFF
NA	NA	TRBV5-1	TRBJ2-3	TGCGCCAGCAGCCCTGGCCATGTTCTGGATACGCAGTATTTT	CASSPGHVLDTQYF
TRBD1	NA	TRBV5-4	TRBJ2-2	TGTGCCAGCAGCTCCGGGACAGGGAACACCGGGGAGCTTGTTTTT	CASSSGTGNTGELVF
NA	medium-sized	TRBV28	TRBJ1-2	TGTGCCAGCGCGGGCTTTTTGGGTGAAACTAACTATGGCTACACCTTC	CASAGFLGETNYGYTF
TRBD1	NA	TRBV6-1	TRBJ2-7	TGTGCCAGCCGTGACAGGGGACCCTACGAGCAGTACTTC	CASRDRGPYEQYF
TRBD1	many	TRBV7-9	TRBJ2-7	TGTGCCAGCCATCGACAGGGGGCCTACGAGCAGTACTTC	CASHRQGAYEQYF
NA	NA	TRBV6-2/TRBV6-3	TRBJ2-1	TGTGCCAGCAGTTACTCGAGTTTTGGGGGGAGCAACAATGAGCAGTTCTTC	CASSYSSFGGSNNEQFF
NA	few	TRBV12-3/TRBV12-4	TRBJ2-7	TGTGCCAGCACCCCGGGCCCCCCATACGAGCAGTACTTC	CASTPGPPYEQYF
NA	many	TRBV29-1	TRBJ2-3	TGCAGCGTTGACACCGATGGCACAGATACGCAGTATTTT	CSVDTDGTDTQYF
NA	once	TRBV4-1	TRBJ2-5	TGCGCCAGCAGCCAACAACGGGGGTACCAAGAGACCCAGTACTTC	CASSQQRGYQETQYF
NA	many	TRBV3-1	TRBJ1-3	TGTGCCAGCAGCCAAGGATCAGGAAACACCATATATTTT	CASSQGSGNTIYF
NA	NA	TRBV12-3/TRBV12-4	TRBJ1-3	TGTGCCAGCAGTGGGGGGTCTGCAAACACCATATATTTT	CASSGGSANTIYF
NA	hyperexpanded	TRBV6-4	TRBJ2-3	TGTGCCAGCAGTGAGAAAGCGGAGACCTACACAGATACGCAGTATTTT	CASSEKAETYTDTQYF
NA	many	TRBV20-1	TRBJ2-2	TGCAGTGCTAGAGATAACACCGGGGAGCTGTTTTTT	CSARDNTGELFF
TRBD2	many	TRBV10-1	TRBJ2-3	TGCGCCAGCAGTGAAGGGACTAGCGGGACAGATACGCAGTATTTT	CASSEGTSGTDTQYF
NA	NA	TRBV6-1	TRBJ1-6	TGTGCCAGCAGCCAGGGCCAGGGACTATCCGATTCACCCCTCCACTTT	CASSQGQGLSDSPLHF
NA	many	TRBV28	TRBJ1-5	TGTGCCAGCACCCTTTCGGACGGATACAATCAGCCCCAGCATTTT	CASTLSDGYNQPQHF
TRBD2	many	TRBV3-1	TRBJ2-7	TGTGCCAGCAGCCTAGGACTAGCTATCTCCTACGAGCAGTACTTC	CASSLGLAISYEQYF
NA	many	TRBV14	TRBJ2-5	TGTGCCAGCAATGGAAGGCTCCACGAGACCCAGTACTTC	CASNGRLHETQYF
NA	few	TRBV12-3/TRBV12-4	TRBJ2-7	TGTGCCAGCAGTTTTGTCCGCTACGAGCAGTACTTC	CASSFVRYEQYF
NA	NA	TRBV18	TRBJ2-7	TGTGCCAGCTCACCAGCCAGAAGGGGGAACGAGCACTACTTC	CASSPARRGNEHYF
TRBD1	few	TRBV12-3/TRBV12-4	TRBJ2-1	TGTGCCAGCATCACAGGGGATTTCAATGGGCAGTTCTTC	CASITGDFNGQFF
NA	many	TRBV18	TRBJ2-1	TGTGCCAGCTCAGTTACTACCCACAATGAGCAGTTCTTC	CASSVTTHNEQFF
NA	many	TRBV29-1	TRBJ2-1	TGCAGCGTTGATAAGGACAGAACTAACAATGAGCAGTTCTTC	CSVDKDRTNNEQFF
NA	many	TRBV6-5	TRBJ2-2	TGTGCCAGCAGTTACTTCCCGGCCGGGGAGCTGTTTTTT	CASSYFPAGELFF
NA	many	TRBV7-3	TRBJ2-7	TGTGCCAGCAGCCTGACAGACTCCTACGAGCAGTACTTC	CASSLTDSYEQYF
TRBD1	few	TRBV11-2	TRBJ1-4	TGTGCCAGCAGCCCGTGGACAGGGGAGGATGAAAAACTGTTTTTT	CASSPWTGEDEKLFF
TRBD1	many	TRBV7-9	TRBJ1-4	TGTGCCAGCAGCACAGACAGGGGGGCTGAAAAACTGTTTTTT	CASSTDRGAEKLFF
NA	many	TRBV10-3	TRBJ1-4	TGTGCCATCAGCGCCTCTCAGGGGAGTGAAAAACTGTTTTTT	CAISASQGSEKLFF
NA	many	TRBV4-1	TRBJ1-6	TGCGCCAGCAGCCAACTAGGCTTTTGGGGGCTCCACTTT	CASSQLGFWGLHF
NA	many	TRBV30	TRBJ1-1	TGTGCCTGGAGTAGAGGAGGGATGAACACTGAAGCTTTCTTT	CAWSRGGMNTEAFF
NA	NA	TRBV11-2	TRBJ1-2	TGTGCCAGCAGCCGACCACTACAGGGTAGACTAGGAAACACCTTC	CASSRPLQGRLGNTF
TRBD2	many	TRBV2	TRBJ2-3	TGTGCCAGCAGGGGGACTAGCGGGTCTAGGGCAGATACGCAGTATTTT	CASRGTSGSRADTQYF
NA	many	TRBV7-9	TRBJ1-3	TGTGCCAGCAGATCCGACAGCCACTCTGGAAACACCATATATTTT	CASRSDSHSGNTIYF
NA	medium-sized	TRBV5-1	TRBJ2-7	TGCGCCAGCAGCCCTTGGGGGGAGTTAGGCGAGCAGTACTTC	CASSPWGELGEQYF
TRBD1	many	TRBV6-1	TRBJ2-5	TGTGCCAGCAACAGGGGTGGTCAAGAGACCCAGTACTTC	CASNRGGQETQYF
NA	NA	TRBV18	TRBJ1-5	TGTGCCAGCTCACCTGAGCCCGGGCCCCAGCATTTT	CASSPEPGPQHF